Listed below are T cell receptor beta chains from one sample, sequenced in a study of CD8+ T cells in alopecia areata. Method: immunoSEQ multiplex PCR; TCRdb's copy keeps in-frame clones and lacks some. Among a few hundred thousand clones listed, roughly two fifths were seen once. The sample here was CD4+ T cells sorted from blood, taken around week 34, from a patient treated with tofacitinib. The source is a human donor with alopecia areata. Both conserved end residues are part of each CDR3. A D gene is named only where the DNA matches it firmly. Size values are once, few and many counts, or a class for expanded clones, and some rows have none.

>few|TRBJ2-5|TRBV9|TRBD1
CASSPRQGQETQYF
TGTGCCAGCAGCCCCCGACAGGGCCAAGAGACCCAGTACTTC
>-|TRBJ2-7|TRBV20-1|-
CSAREGFSQYF
TGCAGTGCTAGAGAAGGTTTTTCGCAGTACTTC
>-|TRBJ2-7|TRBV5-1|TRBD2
CASRLAGTTIEQYF
TGCGCCAGCAGACTGGCCGGGACTACTATTGAGCAGTACTTC
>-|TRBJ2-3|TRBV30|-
CAWSVGHGTDTQYF
TGTGCCTGGAGTGTTGGTCATGGCACAGATACGCAGTATTTT
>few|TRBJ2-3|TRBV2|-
CASSVPGTDTQYF
TGTGCCAGCAGTGTCCCAGGCACAGATACGCAGTATTTT
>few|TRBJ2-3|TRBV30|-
CAWSVGGTNTDTQYF
TGTGCCTGGAGTGTGGGGGGAACCAACACAGATACGCAGTATTTT
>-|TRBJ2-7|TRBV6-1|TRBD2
CASSPLAGAEQYF
TGTGCCAGCAGTCCCCTAGCGGGAGCCGAGCAGTACTTC
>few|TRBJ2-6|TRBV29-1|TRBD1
CSVPDRGRGGANVLTF
TGCAGCGTCCCCGACAGGGGGCGAGGTGGGGCCAACGTCCTGACTTTC
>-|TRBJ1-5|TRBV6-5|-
CASSYPPGRRAGPQHF
TGTGCCAGCAGTTACCCTCCGGGCCGACGAGCGGGGCCCCAGCATTTT
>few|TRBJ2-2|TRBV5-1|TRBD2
CASSLAGSGRRNTGELFF
TGCGCCAGCAGCTTGGCTGGTAGCGGGAGACGGAACACCGGGGAGCTGTTTTTT
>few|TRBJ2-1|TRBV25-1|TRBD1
CASSESRTRDRGASEQFF
TGTGCCAGCAGTGAATCCCGTACCCGGGACAGGGGGGCGAGTGAGCAGTTCTTC
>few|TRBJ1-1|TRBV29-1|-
CSVELRMNTEAFF
TGCAGCGTTGAATTACGAATGAACACTGAAGCTTTCTTT
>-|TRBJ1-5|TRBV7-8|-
CASHAGGLSNQPQHF
TGTGCCAGCCACGCTGGTGGACTTAGCAATCAGCCCCAGCATTTT
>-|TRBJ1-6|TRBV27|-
CASSSSPPGPALASPLHF
TGTGCCAGCAGTTCATCGCCTCCGGGACCCGCTCTTGCTTCACCCCTCCACTTT
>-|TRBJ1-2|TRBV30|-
CAWSVRQKGGYTF
TGTGCCTGGAGTGTAAGACAGAAGGGTGGCTACACCTTC
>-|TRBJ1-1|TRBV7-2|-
CASRMNTEAFF
TGTGCCAGCAGAATGAACACTGAAGCTTTCTTT
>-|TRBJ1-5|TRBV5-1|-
CASSLYESGGPQHF
TGCGCCAGCAGCCTCTACGAGAGTGGGGGGCCCCAGCATTTT
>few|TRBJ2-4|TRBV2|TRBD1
CASMDREAKNIQYF
TGTGCCAGCATGGACAGGGAGGCCAAAAACATTCAGTACTTC
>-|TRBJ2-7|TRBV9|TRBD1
CASSYDRTSGGEQYF
TGTGCCAGCAGCTACGACCGGACCTCAGGGGGCGAGCAGTACTTC
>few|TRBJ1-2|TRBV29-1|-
CSVGEGWDGYTF
TGCAGCGTTGGCGAGGGTTGGGATGGCTACACCTTC
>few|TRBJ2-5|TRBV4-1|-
CASSFTPGGQETQYF
TGTGCCAGCAGCTTCACCCCCGGGGGCCAAGAGACCCAGTACTTC
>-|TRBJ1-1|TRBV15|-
CATSRDQAGMNTEAFF
TGTGCCACCAGCAGAGATCAGGCAGGGATGAACACTGAAGCTTTCTTT
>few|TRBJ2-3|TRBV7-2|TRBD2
CASSFSGGRKGDTQYF
TGTGCCAGCAGCTTTAGCGGGGGCCGTAAAGGAGATACGCAGTATTTT
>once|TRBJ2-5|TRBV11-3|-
CASSKGETQYF
TGTGCCAGCAGCAAGGGGGAGACCCAGTACTTC
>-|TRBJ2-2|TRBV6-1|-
CASSEWGTGTGELFF
TGTGCCAGCAGTGAATGGGGGACGGGCACCGGGGAGCTGTTTTTT
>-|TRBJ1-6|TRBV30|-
CAWSGHPSYNSPLHF
TGTGCCTGGAGTGGCCACCCGAGTTATAATTCACCCCTCCACTTT
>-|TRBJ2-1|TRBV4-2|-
CASSLDRDNEQFF
TGTGCCAGCAGCCTGGATAGAGACAATGAGCAGTTCTTC
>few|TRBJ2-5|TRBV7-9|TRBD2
CASSPWGRATQETQYF
TGTGCCAGCAGCCCCTGGGGGAGGGCCACGCAAGAGACCCAGTACTTC
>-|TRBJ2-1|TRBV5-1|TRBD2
CASSTGTRRNEQFF
TGCGCCAGCAGCACCGGGACTAGGAGGAATGAGCAGTTCTTC
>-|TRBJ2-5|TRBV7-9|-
CASSLGRAQETQYF
TGTGCCAGCAGCTTAGGGAGGGCACAAGAGACCCAGTACTTC
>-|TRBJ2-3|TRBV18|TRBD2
CASSPLGTSGSTDTQYF
TGTGCCAGCTCACCGCTCGGGACTAGCGGGAGTACAGATACGCAGTATTTT
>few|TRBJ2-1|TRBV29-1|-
CSVAEETYNEQFF
TGCAGCGTTGCTGAGGAAACCTACAATGAGCAGTTCTTC
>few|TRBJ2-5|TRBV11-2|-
CASSLDPRSQETQYF
TGTGCCAGCAGCTTAGACCCCCGGTCCCAAGAGACCCAGTACTTC
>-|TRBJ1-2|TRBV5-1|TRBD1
CASSLVGQGSYGYTF
TGCGCCAGCAGCTTGGTCGGACAGGGGTCCTATGGCTACACCTTC
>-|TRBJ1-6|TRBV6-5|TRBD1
CASSQRQGLNSPLHF
TGTGCCAGCAGTCAGAGACAGGGTCTTAATTCACCCCTCCACTTT
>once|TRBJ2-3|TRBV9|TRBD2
CASSVAPSGGVIASTDTQYF
TGTGCCAGCAGCGTAGCTCCTAGCGGGGGGGTCATCGCGAGCACAGATACGCAGTATTTT
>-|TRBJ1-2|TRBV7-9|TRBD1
CASSRDRGSYGYTF
TGTGCCAGCAGCCGGGACAGGGGGTCCTATGGCTACACCTTC
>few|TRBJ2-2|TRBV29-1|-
CSVRPGRFNTGELFF
TGCAGCGTTAGACCGGGACGGTTCAACACCGGGGAGCTGTTTTTT
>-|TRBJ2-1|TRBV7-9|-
CASSLDIRVQFF
TGTGCCAGCAGCTTAGATATCAGAGTTCAGTTCTTC
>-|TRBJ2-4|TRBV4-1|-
CASSQGLGASDIQYF
TGCGCCAGCAGCCAAGGGTTGGGGGCTTCGGACATTCAGTACTTC
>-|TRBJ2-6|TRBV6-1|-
CASIFASTGANVLTF
TGTGCCAGCATATTCGCCTCGACTGGGGCCAACGTCCTGACTTTC
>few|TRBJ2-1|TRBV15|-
CATSRDLGAEQFF
TGTGCCACCAGCAGAGATCTCGGGGCTGAGCAGTTCTTC
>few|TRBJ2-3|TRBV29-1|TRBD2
CSLGTSGTDTQYF
TGCAGTTTGGGGACTAGCGGCACAGATACGCAGTATTTT
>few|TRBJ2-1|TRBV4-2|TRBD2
CASSQPSGGQNEQFF
TGTGCCAGCAGCCAACCAAGCGGGGGCCAGAATGAGCAGTTCTTC
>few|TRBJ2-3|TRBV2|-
CASSEGAGGTDTQYF
TGTGCCAGCAGTGAAGGGGCAGGGGGCACAGATACGCAGTATTTT
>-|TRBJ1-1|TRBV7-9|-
CASSLALTVTEAFF
TGTGCCAGCAGCTTAGCCTTGACAGTTACTGAAGCTTTCTTT